The sequence of this T cell receptor beta chain was determined in a study of T-cell memory formation after mild COVID-19. Study background: Across donors, TCR clusters were largely donor specific. Study results and limitations: Shrinking CD4+ clones resided mostly in CM and EM, and CD8+ ones in EMRA.

In regard to this clonotype: Its antigen remains unknown.

TCRdb independently ran MiXCR on the 5' RACE reads; one entry per CDR3 protein. The sample lists just over 60,000 distinct CDR3 sequences; around 10% were seen once. The sequenced material came from PBMCs or a T cell subset sorted from them (not recorded which). The sequence was obtained from a man aged 18 to 29 who had mild COVID-19 (a few samples of this study predate the infection). Cell type and time point are not known.

CDR3 protein: CASSWKGTGGQGEVAYNEQFF. CDR3 nucleotide sequence: TGTGCCAGCAGCTGGAAGGGGACAGGGGGCCAGGGAGAGGTTGCCTACAATGAGCAGTTCTTC. V usage is TRBV7-2 and J usage is TRBJ2-1; TRBD1 agrees at 12 bases. After removal of 4 bases from V and 2 bases from J, the junction contained 18 bases not matched to a gene. This CDR3 has 21 residues. From germline, CDR1 is SGHTA and CDR2 FQGNSA.